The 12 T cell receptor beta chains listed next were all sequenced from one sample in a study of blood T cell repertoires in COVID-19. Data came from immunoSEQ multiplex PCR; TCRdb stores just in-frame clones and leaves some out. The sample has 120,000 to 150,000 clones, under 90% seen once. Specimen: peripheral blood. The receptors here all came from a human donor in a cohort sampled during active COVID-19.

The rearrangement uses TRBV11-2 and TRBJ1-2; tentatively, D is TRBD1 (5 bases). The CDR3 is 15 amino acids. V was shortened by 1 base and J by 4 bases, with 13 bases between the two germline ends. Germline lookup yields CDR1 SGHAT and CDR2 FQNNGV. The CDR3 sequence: CASSLVRWGGYGYTF. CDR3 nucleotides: TGTGCCAGCAGCTTAGTTAGGTGGGGCGGCTATGGCTACACCTTC.

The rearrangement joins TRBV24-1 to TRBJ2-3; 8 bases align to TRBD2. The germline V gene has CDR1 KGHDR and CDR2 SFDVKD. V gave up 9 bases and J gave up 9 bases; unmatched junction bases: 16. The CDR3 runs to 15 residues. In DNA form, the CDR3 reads TGTGCCACCCAGGGTAGCGGGGCCCCTGGGCAGACGCAGTATTTT. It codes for CATQGSGAPGQTQYF.

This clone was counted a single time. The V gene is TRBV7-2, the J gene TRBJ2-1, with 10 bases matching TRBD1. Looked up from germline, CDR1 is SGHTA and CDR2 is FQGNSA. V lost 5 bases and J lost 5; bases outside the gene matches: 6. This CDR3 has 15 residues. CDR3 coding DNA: TGTGCCAGCAGCAAAAGGACAGGGGGTCACAATGAGCAGTTCTTC. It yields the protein CASSKRTGGHNEQFF.

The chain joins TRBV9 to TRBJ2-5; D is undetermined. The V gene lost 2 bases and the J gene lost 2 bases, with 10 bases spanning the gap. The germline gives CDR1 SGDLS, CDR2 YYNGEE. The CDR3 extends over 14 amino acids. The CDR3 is CASSVGTKQETQYF. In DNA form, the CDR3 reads TGTGCCAGCAGCGTCGGCACTAAACAAGAGACCCAGTACTTC.

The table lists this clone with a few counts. CDR3 loop: CASSQALAGALSSTDTQYF. As DNA, the CDR3 is TGCGCCAGCAGCCAAGCACTAGCGGGGGCCCTATCTAGCACAGATACGCAGTATTTT. The chain has TRBV4-3 and TRBJ2-3, with TRBD2 matching over 11 bases. The germline V gene encodes CDR1 LGHNA and CDR2 YSLEER. The V segment lost 1 base and the J segment 0 bases; nucleotides outside the gene matches: 9. The CDR3 covers 19 residues.

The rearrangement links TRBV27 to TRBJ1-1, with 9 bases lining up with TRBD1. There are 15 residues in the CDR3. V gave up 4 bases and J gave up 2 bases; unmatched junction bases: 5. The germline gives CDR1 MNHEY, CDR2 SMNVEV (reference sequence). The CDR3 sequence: CASSSPGQGNTEAFF. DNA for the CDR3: TGTGCCAGCAGTTCACCGGGACAGGGAAACACTGAAGCTTTCTTT.

The CDR3 is CSAGGKGEQFF. The CDR3 DNA reads TGCAGTGCTGGGGGGAAGGGTGAGCAGTTCTTC. The V and J genes are TRBV20-1 and TRBJ2-1; D is possibly TRBD2 (6 bases). CDR1 DFQATT and CDR2 SNEGSKA come from the germline V gene (reference sequence). Trimming stripped 5 bases from V and 9 bases from J, with 11 bases between. There are 11 residues in the CDR3.

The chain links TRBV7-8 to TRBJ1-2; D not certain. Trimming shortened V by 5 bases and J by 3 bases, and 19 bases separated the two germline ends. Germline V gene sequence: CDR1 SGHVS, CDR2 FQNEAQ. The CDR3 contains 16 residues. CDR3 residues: CASSETEGRLYYGYTF. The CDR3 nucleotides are TGTGCCAGCAGCGAAACCGAGGGTCGTCTGTACTATGGCTACACCTTC.

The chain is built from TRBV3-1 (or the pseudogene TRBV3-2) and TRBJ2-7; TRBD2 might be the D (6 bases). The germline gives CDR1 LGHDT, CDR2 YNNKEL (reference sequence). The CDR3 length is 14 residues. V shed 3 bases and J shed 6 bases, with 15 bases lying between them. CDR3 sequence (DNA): TGTGCCAGCAGCCAGTCCGGGGGTCGGGGCGAGCAGTACTTC. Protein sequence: CASSQSGGRGEQYF.

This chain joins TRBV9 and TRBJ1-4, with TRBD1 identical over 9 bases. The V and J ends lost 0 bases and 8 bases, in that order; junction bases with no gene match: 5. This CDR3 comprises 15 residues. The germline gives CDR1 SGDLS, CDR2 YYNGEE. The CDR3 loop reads CASSVGGQGSEKLFF. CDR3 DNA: TGTGCCAGCAGCGTAGGGGGACAGGGTAGCGAAAAACTGTTTTTT.

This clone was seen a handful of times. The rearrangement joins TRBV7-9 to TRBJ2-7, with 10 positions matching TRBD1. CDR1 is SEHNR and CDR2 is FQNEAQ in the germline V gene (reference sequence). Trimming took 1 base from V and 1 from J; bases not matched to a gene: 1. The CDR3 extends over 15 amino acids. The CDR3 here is CASSLGGQGSYEQYF. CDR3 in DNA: TGTGCCAGCAGCTTAGGGGGACAGGGGTCCTACGAGCAGTACTTC.

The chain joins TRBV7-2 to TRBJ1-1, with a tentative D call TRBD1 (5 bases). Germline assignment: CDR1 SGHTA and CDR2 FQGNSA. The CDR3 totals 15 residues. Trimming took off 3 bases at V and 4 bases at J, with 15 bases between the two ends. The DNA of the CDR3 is TGTGCCAGCAGCTTGCAGGGTGGTATGAGCACTGAAGCTTTCTTT. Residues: CASSLQGGMSTEAFF.